These T cell receptor beta chains were read from a single sample in a study of response to subunit inactivated influenza vaccine. MiXCR, applied by TCRdb to the RT-PCR reads, yields one record per CDR3 protein. The sample yields 550,000 to 650,000 distinct CDR3 sequences, approximately 12% seen once. The material sequenced was PBMCs from blood, taken on the day of vaccination. The source is a man over 45 who received an inactivated influenza vaccine. Both conserved end residues are part of each CDR3. The D gene is left open where the match is weak. Not all rows give a size; the values are once, few, many and, for expanded clones, a class.

cdr3_nt,cdr3_aa,v_call,d_call,j_call,clone_size
TGTGCTAGCAGCTTAGGAGGGGGCAATGAGCAGTTCTTC,CASSLGGGNEQFF,TRBV7-7,-,TRBJ2-1,many
TGTGCCAGCAGGTCCCCCACCGGGGAGCTGTTTTTT,CASRSPTGELFF,TRBV6-2/TRBV6-3,-,TRBJ2-2,few
TGTGCCAGCAGCTTCTGGGGGTCCCCTGAAGCTTTCTTT,CASSFWGSPEAFF,TRBV5-4,-,TRBJ1-1,-
TGCAGCGTTGTGGCAGGGTCGGTCTCCTACGAGCAGTACTTC,CSVVAGSVSYEQYF,TRBV29-1,-,TRBJ2-7,few
TGCGCCAGCAGCCCTATGGACAGGGGCCTTCCTTATGGCTACACCTTC,CASSPMDRGLPYGYTF,TRBV4-3,TRBD1,TRBJ1-2,-
TGTGCCAGCAGTTTCAGGGGCCAGACCTACGAGCAGTACTTC,CASSFRGQTYEQYF,TRBV12-3/TRBV12-4,-,TRBJ2-7,few
TGTGCCAGCAGTGAATATACGCCTCTAGCGTCGGAGACCCAGTACTTC,CASSEYTPLASETQYF,TRBV25-1,-,TRBJ2-5,-
TGTGCCAGCAGCCCCCCCATCCGAGTAGGGTATGGCTACACCTTC,CASSPPIRVGYGYTF,TRBV7-9,-,TRBJ1-2,many
TGTGCCAGCAGCTTATGGACAGGGGGCGATCATGGCTACACCTTC,CASSLWTGGDHGYTF,TRBV7-2,TRBD1,TRBJ1-2,-
TGCAGCGTTGAATTCCAAGAGAACACTGAAGCTTTCTTT,CSVEFQENTEAFF,TRBV29-1,-,TRBJ1-1,-
TGTGCCAGCAGCTTAGACTTAACGGGAACAGATACGCAGTATTTT,CASSLDLTGTDTQYF,TRBV7-2,-,TRBJ2-3,-
TGTGCCAGCAGACGCCTTAGGGGTGGGAGTAGCGGGGGATCTGGGGCCAACGTCCTGACTTTC,CASRRLRGGSSGGSGANVLTF,TRBV6-2/TRBV6-3,TRBD2,TRBJ2-6,few
TGTGCCAGCAGGGGATTACCGCAGGAGCAGTACTTC,CASRGLPQEQYF,TRBV12-3/TRBV12-4,-,TRBJ2-7,few
TGTGCCAGCAGCTTAGCTAGCGGGAGGGCACATGAGCAGTTCTTC,CASSLASGRAHEQFF,TRBV7-7,TRBD2,TRBJ2-1,-
TGTGCCAGCTCACCACCTTTGTACCAAGAGACCCAGTACTTC,CASSPPLYQETQYF,TRBV18,-,TRBJ2-5,-
TGTGCCAGCAGCCTACCACTAGCGGGTTGGGATACGCAGTATTTT,CASSLPLAGWDTQYF,TRBV13,TRBD2,TRBJ2-3,-
TGCGCCAGCAGCCGCGAAGGGGGGACCACTGAAGCTTTCTTT,CASSREGGTTEAFF,TRBV5-1,-,TRBJ1-1,many
TGTGCCAGCAGCTTAGTCGCTAGCCTGATGTTCGGAGATACGCAGTATTTT,CASSLVASLMFGDTQYF,TRBV7-2,-,TRBJ2-3,-
TGTGCCAGCAGTTACAGGGCTAGCAATCAGCCCCAGCATTTT,CASSYRASNQPQHF,TRBV6-5,-,TRBJ1-5,many
TGCAGTGCTAGGGTAATGGACCCCAGGAATGAGCAGTTCTTC,CSARVMDPRNEQFF,TRBV20-1,-,TRBJ2-1,few
TGTGCCAGCAGCTTATGGGAGAAAGAGACCCAGTACTTC,CASSLWEKETQYF,TRBV7-6,-,TRBJ2-5,many
TGCAGTGCCAGCACTCTGAGGACTTTAAATCAGCCCCAGCATTTT,CSASTLRTLNQPQHF,TRBV20-1,-,TRBJ1-5,few
TGTGCCAGCACCCCTGGGGGCCTTTCTTCCCAAGAGACCCAGTACTTC,CASTPGGLSSQETQYF,TRBV28,-,TRBJ2-5,few
TGCGCCAGCAGCTTGTCCGAAAGGAACTATGGCTACACCTTC,CASSLSERNYGYTF,TRBV5-1,-,TRBJ1-2,few
TGTGCCAGCAGCTTACGGACTACACAAGAGACCCAGTACTTC,CASSLRTTQETQYF,TRBV5-6,-,TRBJ2-5,many
TGTGCCAGCAGCCCCAGGCGTACAACTAATGAAAAACTGTTTTTT,CASSPRRTTNEKLFF,TRBV7-2,-,TRBJ1-4,many
TGTGCCTGGAACGCTGGGACAGGGTCGGGTCAGCCCCAGCATTTT,CAWNAGTGSGQPQHF,TRBV30,TRBD1,TRBJ1-5,few
TGCGCCAGCAATACAATAGCGGGAGAACCCTACAATGAGCAGTTCTTC,CASNTIAGEPYNEQFF,TRBV23-1,TRBD2,TRBJ2-1,-
TGTGCCAGCAGTCTCATTCCCGGCGGACTAGCGGAGAGAGGGACCCAGTACTTC,CASSLIPGGLAERGTQYF,TRBV6-2/TRBV6-3,TRBD2,TRBJ2-5,-
TGTGCCAGCAGCCCAACAGGGGGACCTAATGAAAAACTGTTTTTT,CASSPTGGPNEKLFF,TRBV7-9,TRBD1,TRBJ1-4,-
TGTGCCAGCAGCCACAGCGGGGGCGCAAATTATGAGCAGTACTTC,CASSHSGGANYEQYF,TRBV7-2,TRBD2,TRBJ2-7,few
TGTGCCAGCAGTCCTGCGGACGGGGGCAATAAGGACTATGGCTACACCTTC,CASSPADGGNKDYGYTF,TRBV28,-,TRBJ1-2,-
TGTGCCACCAGTGGGATACAGGGAAGCTCCTACAATGAGCAGTTCTTC,CATSGIQGSSYNEQFF,TRBV24-1,-,TRBJ2-1,few
TGCGCCAGCTCCACAGCGGGGTACACAGATACGCAGTATTTT,CASSTAGYTDTQYF,TRBV5-1,TRBD2,TRBJ2-3,-
TGTGCCAGCAGCCCAACACCCGAGCCGATAAGGGATACGCAGTATTTT,CASSPTPEPIRDTQYF,TRBV7-9,-,TRBJ2-3,-
TGTGCCAGCAGCCAAGAAAGTTATGGGTTTGGCGGGGGCTTCACAGATACGCAGTATTTT,CASSQESYGFGGGFTDTQYF,TRBV14,-,TRBJ2-3,-
TGTGCCAGCAGTTACACGACAGGGGGACAGTTCTTC,CASSYTTGGQFF,TRBV6-6,TRBD1,TRBJ2-1,-
TGTGCCAGCAGTTACCGGCGGGTTGCCTACGAGCAGTACTTC,CASSYRRVAYEQYF,TRBV6-2/TRBV6-3,-,TRBJ2-7,few
TGTGCCAGCAGCTCACAAAGGGGGCTCTATGGCTACACCTTC,CASSSQRGLYGYTF,TRBV28,TRBD1,TRBJ1-2,few
TGTGCCAGCGGGGAGAATGGAAACACCATATATTTT,CASGENGNTIYF,TRBV7-9,-,TRBJ1-3,-
TGCAGTGCTAGGCCCCACCTTAGCGGGAGGGCCGGTCTTGAGACCCAGTACTTC,CSARPHLSGRAGLETQYF,TRBV20-1,TRBD2,TRBJ2-5,-
TGTGCCAGCAGCTCGCCAGGGGGTTCCTACGAGCAGTACTTC,CASSSPGGSYEQYF,TRBV6-1,TRBD1,TRBJ2-7,few
TGTGCCAGCAGTACCTGGGACCCCGCTAATGGGGAGCTGTTTTTT,CASSTWDPANGELFF,TRBV7-8,-,TRBJ2-2,few
TGCGCCAGCAGCGAACAACCGGGTGTTACTGAAGCTTTCTTT,CASSEQPGVTEAFF,TRBV5-1,-,TRBJ1-1,few
TGCAGTGCCCGGCAGCGGATCACAGATACGCAGTATTTT,CSARQRITDTQYF,TRBV20-1,-,TRBJ2-3,-
TGCGCCAGCAGCCCGCGCGAGTTCGATACGCAGTATTTT,CASSPREFDTQYF,TRBV4-3,-,TRBJ2-3,few
TGCAGTGCTAGAGATCGCGGGACAGCAGCCTACGAGCAGTACTTC,CSARDRGTAAYEQYF,TRBV20-1,-,TRBJ2-7,few
TGTGCCACCGGTGGGACTTCAGAAGATACGCAGTATTTT,CATGGTSEDTQYF,TRBV27,-,TRBJ2-3,medium-sized
TGCGCCAGCAGCTTGACAGGGGACGTTGGTCAGCCCCAGCATTTT,CASSLTGDVGQPQHF,TRBV5-1,TRBD1,TRBJ1-5,few
TGTGCCGGAAGGACAGGGTCGACTAATGAAAAACTGTTTTTT,CAGRTGSTNEKLFF,TRBV6-1,TRBD1,TRBJ1-4,-
TGTGCCAGCAGCTTAGTATCAGGTGGCGAGACCCAGTACTTC,CASSLVSGGETQYF,TRBV7-2,-,TRBJ2-5,few